These T cell receptor beta chains were read from a single sample in a study of CXCR3-negative and CXCR3-positive naive CD8 T cells. With the 5' RACE reads reprocessed, TCRdb shows one record per CDR3 protein and no DNA. Its listing shows about 150,000 distinct CDR3 sequences. Sequenced sample: naive CXCR3+ CD8+ T cells from blood. Receptor source: a human donor in good health. Some clones in this sample may be carry-over from other donors' samples. The CDR3 runs from the conserved cysteine through the conserved F or W.

>TRBJ2-3|TRBV9
CASSGGTADTDTQYF
>TRBJ1-5|TRBV28
CASSLGEFGNRPQHF
>TRBJ2-7|TRBV20-1
CSARTTSGTLWAYEQYF
>TRBJ2-1|TRBV7-7
CASSPSGNSYNEQFF
>TRBJ1-1|TRBV7-9
CASGYLNTEAFF
>TRBJ2-3|TRBV7-3
CASSPFSGRALPDTQYF
>TRBJ2-1|TRBV7-8
CASSPPSGTGYNEQFF
>TRBJ1-1|TRBV7-9
CASSPATGGGRSTEAFF
>TRBJ2-7|TRBV29-1
CSVTTGIPSYDQQYF
>TRBJ2-1|TRBV6-5
CASSLYSSYNEQFF
>TRBJ2-7|TRBV11-2
CASSLVAQGPPFYEQYF